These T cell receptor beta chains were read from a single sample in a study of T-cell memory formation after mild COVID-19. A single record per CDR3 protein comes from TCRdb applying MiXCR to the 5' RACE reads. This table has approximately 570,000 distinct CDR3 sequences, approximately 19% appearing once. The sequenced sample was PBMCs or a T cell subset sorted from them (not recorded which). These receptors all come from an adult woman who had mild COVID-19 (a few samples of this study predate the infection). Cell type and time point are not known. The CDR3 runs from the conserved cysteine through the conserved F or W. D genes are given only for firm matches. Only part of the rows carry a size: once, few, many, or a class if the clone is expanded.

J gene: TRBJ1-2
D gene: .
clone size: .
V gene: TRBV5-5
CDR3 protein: CASSMGGAQNYGYTF
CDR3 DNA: TGTGCCAGCAGCATGGGGGGGGCGCAGAACTATGGCTACACCTTC

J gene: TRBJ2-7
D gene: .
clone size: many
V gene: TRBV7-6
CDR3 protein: CASSPGRETYEQYF
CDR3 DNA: TGTGCCAGCAGCCCGGGACGGGAAACCTACGAGCAGTACTTC

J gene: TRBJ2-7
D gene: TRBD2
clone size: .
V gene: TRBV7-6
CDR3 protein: CASSPFSGEVSQYF
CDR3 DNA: TGTGCCAGCAGCCCGTTCAGCGGGGAGGTCAGCCAGTACTTC

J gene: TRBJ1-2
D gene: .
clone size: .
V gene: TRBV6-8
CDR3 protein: CASSYSRQDGFYGYTF
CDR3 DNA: TGTGCCAGCAGTTACTCTCGGCAGGACGGCTTCTATGGCTACACCTTC

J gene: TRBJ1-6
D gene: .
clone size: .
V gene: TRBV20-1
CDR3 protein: CSARDAVGSYNSPIHF
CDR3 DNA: TGCAGTGCTAGAGATGCCGTGGGGTCCTATAATTCACCCATCCACTTT

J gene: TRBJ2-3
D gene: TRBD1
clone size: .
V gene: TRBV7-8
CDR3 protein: CASSDRDRGTDTQYF
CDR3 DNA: TGTGCCAGCAGCGACCGGGACAGGGGGACAGATACGCAGTATTTT

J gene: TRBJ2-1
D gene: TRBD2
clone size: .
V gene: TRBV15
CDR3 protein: CATSRDPSGGFYNEQFF
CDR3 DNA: TGTGCCACCAGCAGAGACCCTAGCGGGGGCTTCTACAATGAGCAGTTCTTC

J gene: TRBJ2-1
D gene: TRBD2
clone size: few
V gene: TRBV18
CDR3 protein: CASSPFRAGGSGNEQFF
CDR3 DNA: TGTGCCAGCTCTCCCTTTAGAGCGGGAGGGTCGGGGAATGAGCAGTTCTTC

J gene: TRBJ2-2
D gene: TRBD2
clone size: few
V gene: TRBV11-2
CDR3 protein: CASSRGLAGSTGELFF
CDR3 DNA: TGTGCCAGCAGCCGAGGACTAGCGGGTTCCACCGGGGAGCTGTTTTTT

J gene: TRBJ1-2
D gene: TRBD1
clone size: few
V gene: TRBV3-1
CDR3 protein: CASSLEGAGAYGYTF
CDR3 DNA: TGTGCCAGCAGCCTGGAGGGGGCAGGGGCCTATGGCTACACCTTC

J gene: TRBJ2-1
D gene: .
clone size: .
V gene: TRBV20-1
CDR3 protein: CSASGLDSYNEQFF
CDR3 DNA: TGCAGTGCTAGCGGACTTGACTCCTACAATGAGCAGTTCTTC

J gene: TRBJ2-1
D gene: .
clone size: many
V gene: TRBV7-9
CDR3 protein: CASSSEQGYSYNEQFF
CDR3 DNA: TGTGCCAGCAGCTCAGAGCAGGGGTACTCATACAATGAGCAGTTCTTC

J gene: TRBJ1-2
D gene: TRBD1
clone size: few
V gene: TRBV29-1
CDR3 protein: CSGKTGNAYGYTF
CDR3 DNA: TGCAGCGGGAAGACAGGGAACGCCTATGGCTACACCTTC

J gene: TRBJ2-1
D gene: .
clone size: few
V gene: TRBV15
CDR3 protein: CATSRDGGADNEQFF
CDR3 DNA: TGTGCCACCAGCAGAGATGGGGGCGCAGACAATGAGCAGTTCTTC

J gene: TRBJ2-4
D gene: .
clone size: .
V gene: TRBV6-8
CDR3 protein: CASSTGTFRAKNIQYF
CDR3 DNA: TGTGCCAGCAGTACCGGGACATTTAGAGCCAAAAACATTCAGTACTTC

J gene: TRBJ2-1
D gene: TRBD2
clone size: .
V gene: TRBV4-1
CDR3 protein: CASSHKIAGVNEQFF
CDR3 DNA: TGCGCCAGCAGTCACAAGATTGCGGGGGTCAATGAGCAGTTCTTC

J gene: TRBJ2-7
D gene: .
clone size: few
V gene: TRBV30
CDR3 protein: CAWRDDGTYEQYF
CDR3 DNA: TGTGCCTGGAGGGATGACGGTACCTACGAGCAGTACTTC

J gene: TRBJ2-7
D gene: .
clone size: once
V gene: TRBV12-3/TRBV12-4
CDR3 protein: CASSFIQDTYEQYF
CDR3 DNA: TGTGCCAGCAGTTTTATACAGGACACCTACGAGCAGTACTTC

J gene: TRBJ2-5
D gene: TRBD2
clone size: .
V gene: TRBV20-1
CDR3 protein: CSARGGLRGYQETQYF
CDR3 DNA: TGCAGTGCTAGAGGTGGTTTGCGGGGGTACCAAGAGACCCAGTACTTC

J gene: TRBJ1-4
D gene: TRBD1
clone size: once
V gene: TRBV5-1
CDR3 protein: CASSRQGETNEKLFF
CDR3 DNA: TGCGCCAGCAGCCGCCAGGGGGAGACTAATGAAAAACTGTTTTTT

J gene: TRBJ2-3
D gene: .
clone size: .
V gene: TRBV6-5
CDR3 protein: CASSYEGTTDTQYF
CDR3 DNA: TGTGCCAGCAGTTACGAGGGAACTACAGATACGCAGTATTTT

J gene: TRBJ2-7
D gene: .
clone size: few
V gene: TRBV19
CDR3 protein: CASSINAISRNEQYF
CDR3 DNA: TGTGCCAGTAGTATAAATGCCATCTCAAGAAACGAGCAGTACTTC

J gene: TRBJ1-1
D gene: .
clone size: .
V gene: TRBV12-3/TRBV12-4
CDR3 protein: CASSGGGQVDAFF
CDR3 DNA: TGTGCCAGCAGTGGTGGGGGGCAGGTAGACGCTTTCTTT

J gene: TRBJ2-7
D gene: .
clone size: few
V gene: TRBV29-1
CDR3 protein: CSVAGQASYEQYF
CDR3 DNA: TGCAGCGTTGCGGGTCAGGCTTCCTACGAGCAGTACTTC

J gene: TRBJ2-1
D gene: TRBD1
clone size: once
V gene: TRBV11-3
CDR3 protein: CASSPNRDRGSNEQFF
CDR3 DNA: TGTGCCAGCAGCCCAAACCGGGACAGGGGCTCAAATGAGCAGTTCTTC

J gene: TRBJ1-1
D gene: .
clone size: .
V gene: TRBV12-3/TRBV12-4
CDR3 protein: CASSPGNTGFLEAFF
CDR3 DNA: TGTGCCAGCAGTCCAGGGAACACTGGGTTCCTTGAAGCTTTCTTT

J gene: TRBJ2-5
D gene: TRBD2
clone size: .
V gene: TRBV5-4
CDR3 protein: CASRMGTNPETQYF
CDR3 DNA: TGTGCCAGCAGAATGGGGACTAATCCAGAGACCCAGTACTTC

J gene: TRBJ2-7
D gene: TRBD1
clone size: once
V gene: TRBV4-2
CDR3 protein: CASIQEGPGTGIYEQYF
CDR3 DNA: TGTGCCAGCATCCAAGAGGGCCCCGGGACAGGCATCTACGAGCAGTACTTC

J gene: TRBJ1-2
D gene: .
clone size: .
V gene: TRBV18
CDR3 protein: CASSPRQGWDYGYTF
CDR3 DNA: TGTGCCAGCTCACCACGGCAGGGGTGGGACTATGGCTACACCTTC

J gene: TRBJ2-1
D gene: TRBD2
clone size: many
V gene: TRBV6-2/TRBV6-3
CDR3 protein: CASSGGTSFNEQFF
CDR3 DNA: TGTGCCAGCAGTGGAGGGACTAGTTTTAATGAGCAGTTCTTC

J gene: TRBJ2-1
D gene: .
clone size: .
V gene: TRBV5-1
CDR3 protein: CASCGGLLTYNEQFF
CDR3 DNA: TGCGCCAGCTGTGGGGGGCTGCTAACCTACAATGAGCAGTTCTTC

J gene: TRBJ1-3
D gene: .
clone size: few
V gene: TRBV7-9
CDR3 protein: CASLRGSGNTIYF
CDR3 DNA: TGTGCCAGCCTCCGGGGATCTGGAAACACCATATATTTT

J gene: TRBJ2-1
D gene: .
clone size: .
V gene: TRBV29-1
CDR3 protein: CSARQGGGNEQFF
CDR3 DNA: TGCAGCGCCCGACAGGGAGGAGGGAATGAGCAGTTCTTC

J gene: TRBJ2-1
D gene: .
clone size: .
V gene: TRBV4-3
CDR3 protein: CASSQGGRLAYNEQFF
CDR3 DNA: TGCGCCAGCAGCCAAGGGGGGAGACTAGCCTACAATGAGCAGTTCTTC

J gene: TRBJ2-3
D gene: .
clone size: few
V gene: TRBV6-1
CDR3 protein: CASSEPTHTDTQYF
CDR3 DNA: TGTGCCAGCAGTGAACCAACACACACAGATACGCAGTATTTT

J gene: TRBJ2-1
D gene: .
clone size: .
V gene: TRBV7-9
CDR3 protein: CASSRESSYNEQFF
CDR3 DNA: TGTGCCAGCAGCAGGGAAAGCTCCTACAATGAGCAGTTCTTC

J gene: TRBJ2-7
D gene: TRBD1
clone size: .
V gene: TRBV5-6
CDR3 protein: CASSLAGTAPLGIF
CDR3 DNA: TGTGCCAGCAGCCTTGCAGGGACAGCCCCCCTTGGTATCTTC

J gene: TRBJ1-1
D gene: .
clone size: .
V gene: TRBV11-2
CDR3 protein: CASSRRGEAMNTEAFF
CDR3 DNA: TGTGCCAGCAGCCGGCGGGGGGAGGCTATGAACACTGAAGCTTTCTTT

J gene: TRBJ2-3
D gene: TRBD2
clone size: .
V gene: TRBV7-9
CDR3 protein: CASSSLLAGVGTDTQYF
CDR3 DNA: TGTGCCAGCAGCTCTCTACTAGCGGGGGTAGGCACAGATACGCAGTATTTT

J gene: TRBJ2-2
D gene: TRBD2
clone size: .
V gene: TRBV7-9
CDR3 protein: CASSLILAGNTGELFF
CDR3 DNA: TGTGCCAGCAGCTTGATACTAGCGGGTAACACCGGGGAGCTGTTTTTT

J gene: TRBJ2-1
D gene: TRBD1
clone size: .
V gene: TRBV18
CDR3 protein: CASSPPMGQEYNEQFF
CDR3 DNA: TGTGCCAGCTCACCACCGATGGGACAGGAATACAATGAGCAGTTCTTC

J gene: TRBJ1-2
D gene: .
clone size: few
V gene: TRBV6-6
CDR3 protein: CASSPSPGNYGYTF
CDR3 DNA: TGTGCCAGCAGTCCCAGTCCAGGGAACTATGGCTACACCTTC

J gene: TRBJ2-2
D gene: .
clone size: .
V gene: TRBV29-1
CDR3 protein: CSVESGGVGSGELFF
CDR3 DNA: TGCAGCGTTGAATCAGGGGGGGTTGGTTCCGGGGAGCTGTTTTTT

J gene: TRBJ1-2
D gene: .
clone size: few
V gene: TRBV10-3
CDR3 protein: CAISDGRADVMMKGGYTF
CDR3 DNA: TGTGCCATCAGTGATGGTAGGGCGGACGTTATGATGAAAGGGGGCTACACCTTC

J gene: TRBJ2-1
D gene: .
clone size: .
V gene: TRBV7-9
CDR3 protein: CASSLGSWDNPFF
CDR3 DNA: TGTGCCAGCAGCTTAGGGTCGTGGGACAACCCGTTCTTC

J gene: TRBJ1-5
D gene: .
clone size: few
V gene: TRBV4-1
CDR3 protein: CASSQESFVPDQPQHF
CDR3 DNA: TGCGCCAGCAGCCAAGAGAGTTTTGTGCCGGATCAGCCCCAGCATTTT

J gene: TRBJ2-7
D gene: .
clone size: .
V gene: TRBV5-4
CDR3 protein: CASGKMGGSYEQYF
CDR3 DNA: TGTGCCAGCGGCAAGATGGGGGGCTCCTACGAGCAGTACTTC